The present TCR beta chain was sequenced within a study of radiotherapy plus CTLA-4 blockade in lung cancer. The CDR3 contains 16 residues. V lost 5 bases, J lost 5 bases, and 18 bases lay in between. From germline, CDR1 is KGHSH and CDR2 LQKENI. The repertoire was sequenced with immunoSEQ multiplex PCR; TCRdb's copy has only in-frame clones and lacks some. The table includes 85,000 to 90,000 clones, approximately 86% detected once. The input for sequencing was peripheral blood, taken from a patient treated with radiotherapy plus ipilimumab. The source of this sequence is a human donor with non-small cell lung cancer that progressed on radiotherapy plus ipilimumab. The J gene is TRBJ2-2, the V gene TRBV18; TRBD2 might be the D (6 bases). CDR3 DNA sequence: TGTGCCAGCTCATCCACTATAACCGGGGGTACCGGGGAGCTGTTTTTT. Translated: CASSSTITGGTGELFF.